The 7 T cell receptor beta chains below all came from one sample that was sequenced in a study of shared clonotypes between healthy human individuals. The assay was immunoSEQ multiplex PCR, and TCRdb's table has in-frame clones only and misses some. The sample holds roughly 490,000 clones; 70% to 85% are singletons and the top ten take roughly 12%. The sample was PBMCs. These receptors all stem from a woman aged 40 to 49 in good health. Some clones in this sample may be carry-over from other donors' samples.

The CDR3 bases are TGCGCCAGCAGCCAAGAATCTGGGGGCGATACGCAGTATTTT. It codes for CASSQESGGDTQYF. The rearrangement links TRBV4-3 to TRBJ2-3; perhaps TRBD1 as D (6 bases). The V end lost 0 bases, the J end lost 6 bases, and 10 bases lay between the germline ends. Germline CDR1 and CDR2: LGHNA and YSLEER. This CDR3 is built from 14 residues.

This clone was observed a handful of times. Additional DNA sequences in this sample encode the identical CDR3. The rearrangement uses TRBV5-4 and TRBJ2-7, with D tentatively TRBD1 or TRBD2 (5 bases each). The CDR3 has 14 residues. Germline CDR1 and CDR2: SGHNT and YYREEE (reference sequence). V lost 5 bases, J lost 3 bases, and 15 bases lay in between. CDR3 DNA: TGTGCCAGCAGTCAACCGGGACCTCGCTACGAGCAGTACTTC. Encoded protein: CASSQPGPRYEQYF.

The chain's CDR3 is CASSLRQGGTDTQYF. In DNA, the CDR3 is TGTGCCAGCAGCTTGAGGCAGGGGGGCACAGATACGCAGTATTTT. The chain has TRBV7-3 and TRBJ2-3; 7 bases map to TRBD1. Germline CDR1 and CDR2: SGHTA and FQGTGA. The CDR3 is 15 amino acids. The V gene end was trimmed by 3 bases and the J gene end by 1 base; junction bases not matched to a gene: 4.

CDR3 coding DNA: TGTGCCAGCAAAAGGGACATTCCCTACGAGCAGTACTTC. Translating it yields CASKRDIPYEQYF. J is TRBJ2-7 and V is TRBV6-1, with D possibly being TRBD1 (6 bases). Germline CDR1 MNHNS, CDR2 SASEGT. Trimming removed 7 bases at V and 2 bases at J, with 12 bases between. CDR3 length equals 13 residues.

The chain joins TRBV5-1 to TRBJ2-5; 14 bases fit TRBD2. The ends lost 7 bases at V and 4 bases at J; junction bases unmatched: 3. The CDR3 spans 14 residues. CDR1 and CDR2 from the germline V gene are SGHRS and YFSETQ. The CDR3 sequence is CASRGLAGVETQYF. The CDR3 region has the DNA TGCGCCAGCCGGGGACTAGCGGGAGTAGAGACCCAGTACTTC.

This chain links TRBV15 with TRBJ2-7, with D maybe TRBD2 (5 bases). The CDR3 totals 15 residues. CDR1 and CDR2 (germline): LNHNV, YYDKDF (reference sequence). With 1 base removed from V and 2 bases from J, the gap between germline ends came to 12 bases. This CDR3 is CATSRVGGRAYEQYF. The CDR3 DNA reads as TGTGCCACCAGCAGAGTGGGCGGGCGGGCCTACGAGCAGTACTTC.

CDR3 residues: CASSEKEYNEQFF. CDR3 in DNA: TGTGCCAGCAGTGAAAAAGAGTACAATGAGCAGTTCTTC. V gene TRBV25-1 combines with J gene TRBJ2-1; D is uncertain. Trimming removed 2 bases from V and 4 bases from J, with 6 bases in between. The CDR3 spans 13 residues. CDR1 is MGHDK, CDR2 SYGVNS, per germline.